Listed here are 30 T cell receptor beta chains from one sample, sequenced in a study of blood T cell repertoires in COVID-19. Clones were sequenced by immunoSEQ multiplex PCR, and TCRdb holds only the in-frame ones, with some missing. The sample holds approximately 280,000 clones; about nine tenths are singletons and the top ten take 2% to 2.5%. The source material was peripheral blood. The receptors were gathered from a man over 45 with acute or convalescent COVID-19.

This clone appeared a single time. The chain combines TRBV7-3 with TRBJ2-1, with a weak D call TRBD1 (6 bases). Germline lookup yields CDR1 SGHTA and CDR2 FQGTGA. The ends were cut back, 6 bases at V and 10 bases at J, with 19 bases in the middle. The CDR3 has 14 residues. In nucleotides, the CDR3 is TGTGCCAGCAGTCTCGAGGGGGTCCTAAGAGAGCAGTTCTTC. It codes for CASSLEGVLREQFF.

The V call is TRBV7-9, the J call TRBJ1-2; D uncertain. Germline loops: CDR1 SEHNR, CDR2 FQNEAQ (reference sequence). This CDR3 has 12 amino acids. Trimming removed 4 bases at V and 1 base at J, with 4 bases between. The chain's CDR3 is CASSSINYGYTF. Written as DNA, the CDR3 is TGTGCCAGCAGCTCCATTAACTATGGCTACACCTTC.

V gene TRBV6-5 combines with J gene TRBJ1-2; D unresolved. Germline V lookup: CDR1 MNHEY, CDR2 SVGAGI. The CDR3 has 12 amino acids. V was clipped by 4 bases and J by 4 bases, with 7 bases between them. In DNA form, the CDR3 reads TGTGCCAGCAGTTCGACAAGCTATGGCTACACCTTC. Its protein product is CASSSTSYGYTF.

J is TRBJ2-2 and V is TRBV13; 13 bases are shared with TRBD2. Trimming at V came to 6 bases and at J to 3 bases, leaving 4 bases not matched to a gene. CDR1 is PRHDT and CDR2 is FYEKMQ in the germline V gene (reference sequence). The CDR3 is 16 amino acids. CDR3 in amino acids: CASRFTSGGDTGELFF. CDR3 nucleotides: TGTGCCAGCAGATTTACTAGCGGGGGGGACACCGGGGAGCTGTTTTTT. The full variable domain, with the rest looked up from reference TRBV13 and TRBJ2-2, is AAGVIQSPRHLIKEKRETATLKCYPIPRHDTVYWYQQGPGQDPQFLISFYEKMQSDKGSIPDRFSAQQFSDYHSELNMSSLELGDSALYFCASRFTSGGDTGELFFGEGSRLTVL.

This clone was recorded once. The genes are TRBV6-1 and TRBJ1-5; the D is unclear. The germline CDR1 and CDR2 sequences are MNHNS and SASEGT. The CDR3 covers 16 residues. Trimming stripped 1 base from V and 7 bases from J, with 17 bases between. The CDR3 DNA sequence: TGTGCCAGCAGTGAAGAGAAGGTGGCAGGTTGGCAGCCCCAGCATTTT. It codes for CASSEEKVAGWQPQHF.

The J gene is TRBJ2-1, the V gene TRBV7-8, with 10 bases aligning to TRBD1. Germline CDR1 is SGHVS and CDR2 is FQNEAQ. V lost 6 bases and J lost 6; bases outside the gene matches: 2. The CDR3 loop spans 13 amino acids. CDR3 coding DNA: TGTGCCAGCAGAGGGACAGGGGCCAATGAGCAGTTCTTC. Translation gives CASRGTGANEQFF.

This chain links TRBV2 with TRBJ1-5; D ambiguous. Germline V gene lookup returns CDR1 SNHLY and CDR2 FYNNEI. The length of the CDR3 is 15 residues. V was shortened by 3 bases and J by 4 bases, with 13 bases between the two germline ends. DNA for the CDR3: TGTGCCAGCAGTGATGGAGGGTCGCCTAATCAGCCCCAGCATTTT. Its translation is CASSDGGSPNQPQHF.

CDR3 nucleotide sequence: TGTGCCTGGAACCAACTAGCAAATGAGCAGTTCTTC. This encodes CAWNQLANEQFF. V usage is TRBV30 and J usage is TRBJ2-1, with D perhaps TRBD2 (6 bases). Germline CDR1 reads GTSNPN; CDR2 reads SVGIG (reference sequence). V shed 4 bases and J shed 7 bases, with 11 bases lying between them. This CDR3 is built from 12 residues.

V usage is TRBV4-1 and J usage is TRBJ1-2; 10 bases are shared with TRBD1. CDR3 size: 17 residues. The germline V gene has CDR1 MGHRA and CDR2 YSYEKL. V lost 4 bases and J lost 7; bases outside the gene matches: 15. For the CDR3, the DNA is TGCGCCAGCAGCCTTGAGGGGACAGGGGCCGCCGGCGGTGGCTACACCTTC. Its translation: CASSLEGTGAAGGGYTF.

The chain has TRBV21-1 and TRBJ2-1; the DNA was not used to check the table's D call, TRBD2. TRBV21-1 is deemed a pseudogene. The CDR3 has 11 amino acids. The CDR3 protein is CASSKGDEQFF. CDR3 in DNA: TGTGCCAGCAGCAAAGGAGATGAGCAGTTCTTC.

V and J are TRBV15 and TRBJ2-5; 8 bases fit TRBD2. CDR3 length: 15 residues. The ends lost 0 bases at V and 5 bases at J; junction bases unmatched: 5. From germline, CDR1 is LNHNV and CDR2 YYDKDF (reference sequence). CDR3 amino acids: CATSRDLGGGETQYF. CDR3 in DNA: TGTGCCACCAGCAGAGATCTTGGCGGGGGGGAGACCCAGTACTTC.

The gene calls are TRBV6-2 or TRBV6-3 and TRBJ1-5; D is possibly TRBD1 (5 bases). Trimming cost V 2 bases and J 6 bases, with 14 bases left between them. Germline V CDR1 and CDR2: MNHEY, SVGEGT. CDR3 length: 15 residues. The CDR3 DNA reads as TGTGCCAGCAGTTACGCGGCAGGGTTTGGTCAGCCCCAGCATTTT. This codes for CASSYAAGFGQPQHF.

V and J are TRBV9 and TRBJ2-2; a weak D match, TRBD1 (5 bases). CDR1 is SGDLS and CDR2 is YYNGEE in the germline V gene. The CDR3 sequence is 14 residues long. V shed 6 bases and J shed 6 bases, with 15 bases lying between them. The CDR3 protein is CASTATEPPGELFF. CDR3 sequence (DNA): TGTGCCAGCACCGCGACAGAACCACCCGGGGAGCTGTTTTTT.

The genes are TRBV29-1 and TRBJ2-3; D unclear. Germline CDR1 reads SQVTM; CDR2 reads ANQGSEA. This CDR3 region has 12 residues. V was trimmed by 4 bases and J by 2 bases, leaving 7 bases between them. CDR3 residues: CSVGKLTDTQYF. The CDR3 DNA sequence: TGCAGCGTTGGCAAGCTCACAGATACGCAGTATTTT.

This chain joins TRBV7-6 and TRBJ2-1; possible D gene TRBD1, 6 bases. Per germline, CDR1 SGHVS and CDR2 FNYEAQ. This CDR3 region has 13 residues. V was cut by 5 bases and J by 6 bases, with 11 bases left in between. This CDR3 reads CASSATGSNEQFF. In DNA, the CDR3 is TGTGCCAGCAGCGCAACAGGGAGCAATGAGCAGTTCTTC.

The DNA of the CDR3 is TGTGCCAGCAGCCAAGATAGGCGGTCCACAGATACGCAGTATTTT. Translation gives CASSQDRRSTDTQYF. The chain employs TRBV4-2 and TRBJ2-3, with no clear D. The CDR3 is 15 residues long. V lost 0 bases to trimming and J lost 2 bases, with 9 bases between them. CDR1 LGHNA and CDR2 YNFKEQ come from the germline V gene.

The genes are TRBV5-1 and TRBJ1-1, with D possibly being TRBD1 (6 bases). The CDR3 contains 16 residues. Per the germline V gene, CDR1 is SGHRS and CDR2 is YFSETQ. The V and J ends lost 0 bases and 0 bases respectively, with 12 bases between them. CDR3 sequence (DNA): TGCGCCAGCAGCTTGGGACACAGGGTCATGAACACTGAAGCTTTCTTT. It specifies CASSLGHRVMNTEAFF.

Comments on this clone: The sample carries other DNA sequences with the same CDR3. This chain connects TRBV5-6 to TRBJ2-7; 8 nucleotides match TRBD1. This CDR3 is 14 amino acids long. Germline V CDR1 and CDR2: SGHDT, YYEEEE. Trimming took 0 bases from V and 3 from J; bases not matched to a gene: 2. The CDR3 protein is CASSLGTGGYEQYF. The CDR3 nucleotides are TGTGCCAGCAGCTTGGGCACAGGGGGCTACGAGCAGTACTTC.

The CDR3 loop is CASPERGSWDEKLFF. The CDR3 nucleotides are TGTGCCAGTCCCGAACGAGGGTCTTGGGATGAAAAACTGTTTTTT. The chain employs TRBV7-3 and TRBJ1-4; D unclear. The ends were cut back, 9 bases at V and 6 bases at J, with 20 bases in the middle. The length of the CDR3 is 15 residues. From germline, CDR1 is SGHTA and CDR2 FQGTGA.

The chain joins TRBV4-2 to TRBJ2-6, with 7 bases lining up with TRBD1. The CDR3 is 17 amino acids. The J segment lost 4 bases and the V segment lost 4 bases, leaving 10 bases of the junction unmatched. Germline CDR1 and CDR2: LGHNA and YNFKEQ. This CDR3 is CASSLATTGAGANVLTF. The CDR3 nucleotides read TGTGCCAGCAGCCTCGCCACCACAGGGGCAGGGGCCAACGTCCTGACTTTC.

Only one count was recorded for this clone. The chain has TRBV2 and TRBJ1-6, with D unresolved. This CDR3 spans 16 amino acids. In germline, CDR1 is SNHLY, CDR2 FYNNEI. Trimming left V 2 bases short and J 9 bases short, with 17 bases between. Written as DNA, the CDR3 is TGTGCCAGCAGTGAAAGGCATCCGGACTCCTCTTCACCCCTCCACTTT. Translation gives CASSERHPDSSSPLHF.

The chain has TRBV7-8 and TRBJ1-6, with TRBD1 matching over 10 bases. Germline values: CDR1 SGHVS, CDR2 FQNEAQ. The CDR3 is 16 residues long. The V segment lost 4 bases and the J segment 5 bases; nucleotides outside the gene matches: 5. CDR3 loop: CASSSLTGGDNSPLHF. CDR3 bases: TGTGCCAGCAGCTCATTGACAGGGGGCGATAATTCACCCCTCCACTTT.

The rearrangement joins TRBV6-5 to TRBJ1-2; D might be TRBD1 (5 bases). Germline loops: CDR1 MNHEY, CDR2 SVGAGI. With 2 bases removed from V and 7 bases from J, the gap between germline ends came to 11 bases. The CDR3 runs to 13 residues. CDR3 region: CASSYSAGLGYTF. The CDR3 DNA reads TGTGCCAGCAGTTACAGCGCAGGGCTTGGCTACACCTTC.

A single count supports this clone. This rearrangement joins TRBV7-3 to TRBJ2-2, with 10 bases matching TRBD2. From germline, CDR1 is SGHTA and CDR2 FQGTGA. This CDR3 is 16 amino acids long. The V and J ends lost 5 bases and 7 bases, in that order; junction bases with no gene match: 10. CDR3: CASSPLAGAAGGELFF. CDR3 DNA sequence: TGTGCCAGCAGCCCTCTAGCGGGGGCCGCTGGCGGGGAGCTGTTTTTT.

The rearrangement uses TRBV14 and TRBJ1-5; D is possibly TRBD1 (5 bases). The CDR3 totals 13 residues. Germline-derived CDR1 and CDR2 are SGHDN and FVKESK. The germline V and J ends were trimmed by 1 base and 6 bases, with 7 bases remaining between them. The CDR3 DNA is TGTGCCAGCAGCCAAGGGGGCACTCAGCCCCAGCATTTT. This encodes CASSQGGTQPQHF.

About this clone itself: The sample carries other DNA sequences with the same CDR3. The chain has TRBV6-5 and TRBJ2-5; a possible D gene is TRBD1 (5 bases). CDR3 length: 14 amino acids. Germline-derived CDR1 and CDR2 are MNHEY and SVGAGI. Trimming removed 4 bases from V and 1 base from J, with 10 bases in between. CDR3 protein: CASSSYRTQETQYF. In nucleotides, the CDR3 is TGTGCCAGCAGTTCGTACAGGACCCAAGAGACCCAGTACTTC.

This chain connects TRBV11-3 to TRBJ2-2; D perhaps matches TRBD1 (6 bases). Trimming left V 5 bases short and J 4 bases short, with 14 bases between. The CDR3 is 15 amino acids. Germline CDR1 and CDR2: SGHNT and YENEEA. The CDR3 region has the DNA TGTGCCAGCAGCGCCAGGGGTATGGGCACCGGGGAGCTGTTTTTT. Amino acids: CASSARGMGTGELFF. The variable domain in full, completed from reference TRBV11-3 and TRBJ2-2, reads EAGVVQSPRYKIIEKKQPVAFWCNPISGHNTLYWYLQNLGQGPELLIRYENEEAVDDSQLPKDRFSAERLKGVDSTLKIQPAELGDSAVYLCASSARGMGTGELFFGEGSRLTVL.

The chain couples TRBV7-9 to TRBJ1-1; D is possibly TRBD1 (6 bases). Germline V gene lookup returns CDR1 SEHNR and CDR2 FQNEAQ (reference sequence). With 6 bases removed from V and 2 bases from J, the gap between germline ends came to 19 bases. The CDR3 runs to 16 residues. The CDR3, as DNA: TGTGCCAGCAGACAACCCAGGGGCAGCTTAAACACTGAAGCTTTCTTT. Its translation: CASRQPRGSLNTEAFF.

This clone was seen a few times. This chain connects TRBV5-4 to TRBJ1-1; D uncertain. Germline V lookup: CDR1 SGHNT, CDR2 YYREEE (reference sequence). The CDR3 contains 12 residues. Trimming took 8 bases from V and 5 from J, leaving 13 bases between them. CDR3 sequence reads: CASAKGETEAFF. CDR3 coding DNA: TGTGCCAGTGCTAAGGGAGAAACTGAAGCTTTCTTT. The full variable domain, rest sourced from reference TRBV5-4 and TRBJ1-1, is ETGVTQSPTHLIKTRGQQVTLRCSSQSGHNTVSWYQQALGQGPQFIFQYYREEENGRGNFPPRFSGLQFPNYSSELNVNALELDDSALYLCASAKGETEAFFGQGTRLTVV.

The rearrangement links TRBV12-5 to TRBJ2-1; 9 nucleotides line up with TRBD1. This CDR3 region has 13 residues. CDR1 and CDR2 (germline): LGHNT, FRNRAP. J was trimmed by 6 bases and V by 6 bases; bases with no gene match: 3. CDR3 loop: CASGRDRANEQFF. The CDR3 DNA reads as TGTGCTAGTGGCCGGGACAGGGCCAATGAGCAGTTCTTC.